The present T cell receptor beta chain was sequenced within a study of blood T cell repertoires in COVID-19. Study-wide background: Acute and convalescent COVID-19 samples came from the United States, Italy and Spain. Sources were T cells, B-cell-depleted T cells, or PBMCs; the material itself was cDNA or gDNA.

Unmatched junction bases numbered 9, after V lost 5 bases and J lost 6 bases. CDR3 length equals 15 residues. Per germline, CDR1 MNHEY and CDR2 SMNVEV (reference sequence). In this sample, this clone turned up a few times. In the source study's methods: It was from reference gene primer amplification that nucleated cell counts were estimated. Here immunoSEQ multiplex PCR was the method, and the copy in TCRdb shows in-frame clones only, minus some. V and J calls and clone size come straight from that table; D and trimming were deduced from the DNA. The sample records 70,000 to 95,000 clones, 88% being singletons.

The sample consisted of peripheral blood. The TCR sequence derives from a woman in her 70s with acute or convalescent COVID-19. The genes are TRBV27 and TRBJ1-2, with 10 bases lining up with TRBD1. CDR3 in amino acids: CASSPLGTGVDGYTF. For the CDR3, the DNA is TGTGCCAGCAGTCCACTGGGGACAGGGGTTGATGGCTACACCTTC.